This T cell receptor beta chain was identified during a study of lymphopenia after photon versus proton radiotherapy. Study-wide findings and caveats: After the lymphocyte nadir, photon-treated repertoires showed oligoclonal expansion, especially of CD8+ Temra cells.

Germline CDR1 reads SNHLY; CDR2 reads FYNNEI. CDR3 size: 12 residues. V shed 4 bases and J shed 8 bases, with 11 bases lying between them. This clone ranks as medium-sized. Its antigen is unidentified. Profiled with immunoSEQ multiplex PCR; TCRdb holds only in-frame clones, not every one. Counted here are 45,000 to 65,000 clones, around 88% occurring once; the ten biggest clones make up 29%. The rearrangement links TRBV2 to TRBJ1-2, with D tentatively TRBD1 (5 bases). Specimen: peripheral blood, collected from a patient treated with photon-based radiotherapy. The TCR originated in a man aged 50 or older with gastric cancer. CDR3 bases: TGTGCCAGCAGTGGGGACGAGTACGGCTACACCTTC. This translates into CASSGDEYGYTF.